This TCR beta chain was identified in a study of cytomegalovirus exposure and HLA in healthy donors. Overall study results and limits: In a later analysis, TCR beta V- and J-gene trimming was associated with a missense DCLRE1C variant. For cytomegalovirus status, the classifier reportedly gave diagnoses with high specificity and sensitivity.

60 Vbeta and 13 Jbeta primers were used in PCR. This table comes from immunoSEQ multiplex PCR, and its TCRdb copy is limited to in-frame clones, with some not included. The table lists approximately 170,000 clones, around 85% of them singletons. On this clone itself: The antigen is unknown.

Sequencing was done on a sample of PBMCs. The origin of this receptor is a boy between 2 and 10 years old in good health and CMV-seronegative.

The CDR3 here is CAISDNRREQYF. The CDR3 DNA reads TGTGCCATCAGTGACAACAGGCGCGAGCAGTACTTC. The chain recombines TRBV10-3 with TRBJ2-7; TRBD1 might be the D (5 bases). CDR1 and CDR2 from the germline V gene are ENHRY and SYGVKD. The CDR3 totals 12 residues. V lost 3 bases and J lost 6, with 9 bases in between.